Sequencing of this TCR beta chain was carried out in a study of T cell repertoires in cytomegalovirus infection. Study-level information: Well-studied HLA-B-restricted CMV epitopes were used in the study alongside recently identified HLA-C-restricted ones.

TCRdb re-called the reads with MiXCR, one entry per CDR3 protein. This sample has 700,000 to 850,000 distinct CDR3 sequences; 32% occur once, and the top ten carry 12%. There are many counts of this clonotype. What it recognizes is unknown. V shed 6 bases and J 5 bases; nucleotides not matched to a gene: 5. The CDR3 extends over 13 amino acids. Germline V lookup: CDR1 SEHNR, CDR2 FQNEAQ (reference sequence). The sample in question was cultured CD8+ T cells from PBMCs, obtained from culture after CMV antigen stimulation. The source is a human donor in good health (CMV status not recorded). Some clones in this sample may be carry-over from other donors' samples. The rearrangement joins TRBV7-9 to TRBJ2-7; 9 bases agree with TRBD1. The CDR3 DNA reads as TGTGCCAGCAGTCGGGACAGGGTTAACGAGCAGTACTTC. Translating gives CASSRDRVNEQYF.